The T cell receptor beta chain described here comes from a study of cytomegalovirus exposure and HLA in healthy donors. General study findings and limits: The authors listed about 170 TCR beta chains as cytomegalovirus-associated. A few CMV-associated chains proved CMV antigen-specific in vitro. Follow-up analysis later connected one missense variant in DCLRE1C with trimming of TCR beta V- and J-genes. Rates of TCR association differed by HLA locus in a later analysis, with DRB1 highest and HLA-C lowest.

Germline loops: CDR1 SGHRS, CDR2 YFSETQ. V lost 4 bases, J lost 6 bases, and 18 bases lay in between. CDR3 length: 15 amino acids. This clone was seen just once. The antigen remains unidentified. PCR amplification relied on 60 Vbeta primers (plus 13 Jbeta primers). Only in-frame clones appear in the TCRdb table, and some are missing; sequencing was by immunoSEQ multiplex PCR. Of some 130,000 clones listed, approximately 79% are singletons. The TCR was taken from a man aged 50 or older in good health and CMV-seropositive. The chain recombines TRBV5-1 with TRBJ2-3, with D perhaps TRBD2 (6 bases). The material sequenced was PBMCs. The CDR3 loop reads CASSPREARFDTQYF. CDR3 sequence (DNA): TGCGCCAGCAGCCCGCGGGAAGCCAGGTTCGATACGCAGTATTTT.